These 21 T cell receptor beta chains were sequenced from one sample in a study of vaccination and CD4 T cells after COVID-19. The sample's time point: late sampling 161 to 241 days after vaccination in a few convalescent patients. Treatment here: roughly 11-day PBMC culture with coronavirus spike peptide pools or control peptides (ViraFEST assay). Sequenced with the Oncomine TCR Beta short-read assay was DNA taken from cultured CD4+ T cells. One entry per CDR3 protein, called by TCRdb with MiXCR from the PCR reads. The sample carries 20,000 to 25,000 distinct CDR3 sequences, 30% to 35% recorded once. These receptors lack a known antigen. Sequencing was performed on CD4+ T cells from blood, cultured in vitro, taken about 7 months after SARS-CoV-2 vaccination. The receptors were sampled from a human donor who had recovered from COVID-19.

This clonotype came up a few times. The CDR3 sequence: CSARDHTGESETQYF. CDR3 sequence (DNA): TGCAGTGCTAGAGACCACACAGGGGAGTCCGAGACCCAGTACTTC. The chain recombines TRBV20-1 with TRBJ2-5, with 7 bases matching TRBD1. Germline CDR1 and CDR2: DFQATT and SNEGSKA (reference sequence). The CDR3 covers 15 residues. Unmatched junction bases numbered 9, after V lost 0 bases and J lost 5 bases.

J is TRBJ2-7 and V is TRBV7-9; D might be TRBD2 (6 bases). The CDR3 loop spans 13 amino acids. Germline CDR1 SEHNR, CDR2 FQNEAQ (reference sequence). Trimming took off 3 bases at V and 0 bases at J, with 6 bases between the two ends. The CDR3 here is CASSFGGSYEQYF. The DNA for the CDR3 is TGTGCCAGCAGCTTCGGGGGCTCCTACGAGCAGTACTTC.

The CDR3 protein is CASSSDRIYEQYF. DNA of the CDR3: TGTGCCAGCAGTTCGGACAGAATCTACGAGCAGTACTTC. V is TRBV6-5 and J is TRBJ2-7, with D perhaps matching TRBD1 (6 bases). V was shortened by 4 bases and J by 3 bases, with 10 bases between the two germline ends. CDR3 length: 13 amino acids. Germline V CDR1 and CDR2: MNHEY, SVGAGI.

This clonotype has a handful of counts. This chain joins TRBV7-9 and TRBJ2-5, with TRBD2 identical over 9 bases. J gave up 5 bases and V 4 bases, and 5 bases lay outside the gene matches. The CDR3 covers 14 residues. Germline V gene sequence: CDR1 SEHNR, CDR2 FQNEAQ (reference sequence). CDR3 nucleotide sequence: TGTGCCAGCAGCTCGACCGGACTAGCGGAGACCCAGTACTTC. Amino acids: CASSSTGLAETQYF.

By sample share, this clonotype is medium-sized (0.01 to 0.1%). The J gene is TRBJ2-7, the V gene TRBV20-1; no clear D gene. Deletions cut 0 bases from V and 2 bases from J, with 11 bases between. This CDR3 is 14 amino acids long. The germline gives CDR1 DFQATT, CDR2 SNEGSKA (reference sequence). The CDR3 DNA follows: TGCAGTGCTAGAGATGTATCAAAGCCCTACGAGCAGTACTTC. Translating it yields CSARDVSKPYEQYF.

CDR3 region: CASNFETQYF. CDR3 DNA sequence: TGTGCCAGCAACTTCGAGACCCAGTACTTC. The chain couples TRBV6-1 to TRBJ2-5; D call uncertain. Germline V gene lookup returns CDR1 MNHNS and CDR2 SASEGT. Trimming left V 7 bases short and J 5 bases short, with 5 bases between. This CDR3 spans 10 amino acids.

CDR3 coding DNA: TGTGCCACCAGCAGGGCAGGGATCACCGGGGAGCTGTTTTTT. Its translation is CATSRAGITGELFF. The chain uses TRBV15 and TRBJ2-2, with D possibly matching TRBD1 (5 bases). V gave up 3 bases and J gave up 4 bases, with 9 bases separating them. The CDR3 has 14 amino acids. Germline V lookup: CDR1 LNHNV, CDR2 YYDKDF (reference sequence).

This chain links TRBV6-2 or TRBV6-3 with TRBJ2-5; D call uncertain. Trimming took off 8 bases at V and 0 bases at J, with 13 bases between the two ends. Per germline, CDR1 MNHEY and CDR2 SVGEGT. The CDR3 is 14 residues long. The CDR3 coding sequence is TGTGCCAGCCGGACCAACGTTAACCAAGAGACCCAGTACTTC. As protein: CASRTNVNQETQYF.

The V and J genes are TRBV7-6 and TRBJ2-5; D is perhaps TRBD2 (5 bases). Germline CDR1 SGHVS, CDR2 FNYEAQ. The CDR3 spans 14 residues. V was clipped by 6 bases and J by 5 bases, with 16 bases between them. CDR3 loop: CASSSRRLAETQYF. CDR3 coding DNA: TGTGCCAGCAGTTCCCGTAGGCTAGCTGAGACCCAGTACTTC. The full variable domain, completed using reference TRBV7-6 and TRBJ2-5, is GAGVSQSPRYKVTKRGQDVALRCDPISGHVSLYWYRQALGQGPEFLTYFNYEAQQDKSGLPNDRFSAERPEGSISTLTIQRTEQRDSAMYRCASSSRRLAETQYFGPGTRLLVL.

The CDR3 nucleotides are TGTGCCAGCAGTATGACTAGAGAAGGACGTCCGCAGTACTTC. Its protein product is CASSMTREGRPQYF. The gene calls are TRBV27 and TRBJ2-7; tentative D call: TRBD2 (6 bases). Germline-derived CDR1 and CDR2 are MNHEY and SMNVEV (reference sequence). With 5 bases removed from V and 9 bases from J, the gap between germline ends came to 20 bases. CDR3 length equals 14 residues.

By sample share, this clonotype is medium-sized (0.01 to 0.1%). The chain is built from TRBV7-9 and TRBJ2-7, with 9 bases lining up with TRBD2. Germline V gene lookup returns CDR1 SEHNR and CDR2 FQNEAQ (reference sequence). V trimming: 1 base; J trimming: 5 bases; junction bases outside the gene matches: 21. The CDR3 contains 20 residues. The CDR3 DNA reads TGTGCCAGCAGCTTAGTATATTTGGGGACTAGCATTGGGGGATCGGACGAGCAGTACTTC. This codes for CASSLVYLGTSIGGSDEQYF.

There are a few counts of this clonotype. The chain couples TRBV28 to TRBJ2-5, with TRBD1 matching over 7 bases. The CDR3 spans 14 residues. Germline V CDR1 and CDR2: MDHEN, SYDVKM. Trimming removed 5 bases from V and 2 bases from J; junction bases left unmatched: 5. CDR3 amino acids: CASSSQDRQETQYF. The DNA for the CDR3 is TGTGCCAGCAGTAGCCAGGACAGGCAAGAGACCCAGTACTTC.

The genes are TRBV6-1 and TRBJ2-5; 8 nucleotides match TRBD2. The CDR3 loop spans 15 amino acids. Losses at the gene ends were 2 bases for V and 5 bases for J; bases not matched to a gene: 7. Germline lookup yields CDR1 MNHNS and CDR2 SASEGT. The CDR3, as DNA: TGTGCCAGCAGTGAAACGACTAGCGCTGGGGAGACCCAGTACTTC. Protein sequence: CASSETTSAGETQYF.

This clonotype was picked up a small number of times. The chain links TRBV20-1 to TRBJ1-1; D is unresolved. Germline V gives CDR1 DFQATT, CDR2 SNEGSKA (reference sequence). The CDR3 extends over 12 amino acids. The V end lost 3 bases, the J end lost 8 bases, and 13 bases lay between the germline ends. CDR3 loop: CSASPGFAEAFF. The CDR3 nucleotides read TGCAGTGCTAGCCCAGGCTTCGCGGAAGCTTTCTTT.

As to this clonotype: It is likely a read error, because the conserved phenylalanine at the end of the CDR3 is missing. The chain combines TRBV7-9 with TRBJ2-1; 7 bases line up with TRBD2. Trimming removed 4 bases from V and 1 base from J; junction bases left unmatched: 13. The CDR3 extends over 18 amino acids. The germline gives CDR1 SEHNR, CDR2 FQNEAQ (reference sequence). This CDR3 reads CASSSARKGGTSYNEQFS. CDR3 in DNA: TGTGCCAGCAGCTCCGCCCGTAAGGGAGGGACTTCCTACAATGAGCAGTTCTCC.

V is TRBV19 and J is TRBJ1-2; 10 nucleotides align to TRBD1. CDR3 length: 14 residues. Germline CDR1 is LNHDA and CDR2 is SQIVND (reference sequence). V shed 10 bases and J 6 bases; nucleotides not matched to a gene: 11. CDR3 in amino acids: CATGTGDSLNGYTF. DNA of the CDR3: TGTGCCACCGGGACAGGGGACAGTCTTAATGGCTACACCTTC.

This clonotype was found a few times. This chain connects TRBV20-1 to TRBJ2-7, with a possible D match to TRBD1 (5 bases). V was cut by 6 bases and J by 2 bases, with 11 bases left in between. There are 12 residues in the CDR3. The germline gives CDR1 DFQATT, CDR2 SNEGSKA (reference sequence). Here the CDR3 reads CSAQPTAYEQYF. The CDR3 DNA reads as TGCAGTGCCCAACCGACAGCCTACGAGCAGTACTTC.

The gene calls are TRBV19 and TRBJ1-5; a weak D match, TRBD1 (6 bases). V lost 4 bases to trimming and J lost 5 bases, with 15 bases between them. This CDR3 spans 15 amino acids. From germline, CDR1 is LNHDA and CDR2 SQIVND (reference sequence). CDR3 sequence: CASSRNTGTDQPQHF. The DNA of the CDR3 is TGTGCCAGTAGTAGAAATACAGGGACCGATCAGCCCCAGCATTTT.

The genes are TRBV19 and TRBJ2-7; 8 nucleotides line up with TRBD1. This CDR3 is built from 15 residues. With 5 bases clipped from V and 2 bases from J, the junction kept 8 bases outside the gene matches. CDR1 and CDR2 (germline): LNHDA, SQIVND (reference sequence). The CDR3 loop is CASSGPGTGTYEQYF. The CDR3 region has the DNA TGTGCCAGTAGTGGGCCTGGGACAGGCACCTACGAGCAGTACTTC. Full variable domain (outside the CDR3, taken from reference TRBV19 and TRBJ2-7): DGGITQSPKYLFRKEGQNVTLSCEQNLNHDAMYWYRQDPGQGLRLIYYSQIVNDFQKGDIAEGYSVSREKKESFPLTVTSAQKNPTAFYLCASSGPGTGTYEQYFGPGTRLTVT.

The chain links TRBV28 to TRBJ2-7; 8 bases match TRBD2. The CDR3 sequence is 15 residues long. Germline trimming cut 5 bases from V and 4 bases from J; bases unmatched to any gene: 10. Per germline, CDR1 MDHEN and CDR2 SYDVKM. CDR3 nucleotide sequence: TGTGCCAGCAGTCAAGTAGCGGGAAGACAGTACGAGCAGTACTTC. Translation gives CASSQVAGRQYEQYF.

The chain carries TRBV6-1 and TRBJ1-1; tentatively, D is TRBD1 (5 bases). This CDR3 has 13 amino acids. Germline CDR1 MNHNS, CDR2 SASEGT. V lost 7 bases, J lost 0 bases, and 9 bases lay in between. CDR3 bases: TGTGCCAGCACCGACAGACTGAACACTGAAGCTTTCTTT. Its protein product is CASTDRLNTEAFF.